These 19 T cell receptor beta chains came from one sample sequenced in a study of identical twins. TCRdb re-called the 5' RACE reads with MiXCR, one entry per CDR3 protein. The sample records approximately 700,000 distinct CDR3 sequences, roughly 6% being singletons. Sequenced: naive T cells sorted from blood. All receptors derive from a man younger than 35 in good health.

The table lists this clonotype with many counts. The genes are TRBV5-1 and TRBJ2-1; a possible D gene is TRBD1 (7 bases). CDR3 length: 17 residues. V was shortened by 4 bases and J by 1 base, with 18 bases between the two germline ends. In germline, CDR1 is SGHRS, CDR2 YFSETQ. CDR3 sequence (DNA): TGCGCCAGCAGCGTATCCGGGGCAGGGGGGTCCTACAATGAGCAGTTCTTC. Its translation is CASSVSGAGGSYNEQFF. Using reference TRBV5-1 and TRBJ2-1 for the parts outside the CDR3, the full variable domain is KAGVTQTPRYLIKTRGQQVTLSCSPISGHRSVSWYQQTPGQGLQFLFEYFSETQRNKGNFPGRFSGRQFSNSRSEMNVSTLELGDSALYLCASSVSGAGGSYNEQFFGPGTRLTVL.

This clonotype was detected only a few times. The chain uses TRBV3-1 and TRBJ1-3; D is unresolved. Germline CDR1 reads LGHDT; CDR2 reads YNNKEL (reference sequence). V lost 1 base and J lost 2, with 15 bases in between. The CDR3 sequence is 17 residues long. The CDR3 is CASSQVSGLLTGNTIYF. CDR3 nucleotide sequence: TGTGCCAGCAGCCAAGTTTCCGGGTTATTAACTGGAAACACCATATATTTT.

This clonotype showed up many times. It may be a read error: a sequence one base away is much more abundant. The V and J genes are TRBV7-2 and TRBJ2-3, with D hard to call. The V end was cut by 7 bases, the J end by 0 bases, with 5 bases between. Per the germline V gene, CDR1 is SGHTA and CDR2 is FQGNSA. The CDR3 length is 12 residues. In DNA, the CDR3 is TGTGCCAGCAACCCCAGCACAGATACGCAGTATTTT. It specifies CASNPSTDTQYF.

This clonotype was seen repeatedly, ten times or more. The chain's CDR3 is CASSRGDGSDTGELFF. DNA of the CDR3: TGCGCCAGCAGCCGCGGGGACGGTTCGGACACCGGGGAGCTGTTTTTT. The chain is built from TRBV5-1 and TRBJ2-2; possibly TRBD2 for D (6 bases). CDR1 is SGHRS, CDR2 YFSETQ, per germline. The CDR3 sequence is 16 residues long. V was trimmed by 4 bases and J by 3 bases, leaving 16 bases between them.

This clonotype was seen at least ten times. V is TRBV5-1 and J is TRBJ2-4, with D perhaps TRBD1 (5 bases). The ends were cut back, 0 bases at V and 0 bases at J, with 10 bases in the middle. Germline CDR1 SGHRS, CDR2 YFSETQ. This CDR3 region has 16 residues. The CDR3: CASSLDRPLAKNIQYF. CDR3 bases: TGCGCCAGCAGCTTGGACAGGCCCCTAGCCAAAAACATTCAGTACTTC.

This clonotype was detected many times. The chain couples TRBV29-1 to TRBJ2-7, with TRBD1 matching 9 bases. The CDR3 runs to 13 residues. Germline V gives CDR1 SQVTM, CDR2 ANQGSEA. V lost 4 bases to trimming and J lost 10 bases; unmatched junction nucleotides: 11. The CDR3 region is CSVVGQGLDSQYF. CDR3 sequence (DNA): TGCAGCGTTGTGGGACAGGGTTTGGATTCTCAGTACTTC.

In its sample, this clonotype was seen many times. The chain is built from TRBV6-1 and TRBJ1-5; a weak D match, TRBD1 (5 bases). The CDR3 runs to 12 residues. Germline V gene data show CDR1 as MNHNS and CDR2 as SASEGT. V dropped 8 bases and J dropped 6 bases, with 11 bases sitting between them. The CDR3 here is CASETGGQPQHF. CDR3 bases: TGTGCCAGCGAGACGGGGGGTCAGCCCCAGCATTTT.

Ten or more counts support this clonotype. This chain links TRBV15 with TRBJ1-2, with no clear D. Between the trimmed V and J ends, which lost 0 bases and 4 bases, there was a span of 9 bases. Per germline, CDR1 LNHNV and CDR2 YYDKDF (reference sequence). This CDR3 comprises 14 residues. CDR3 nucleotide sequence: TGTGCCACCAGCAGAGAACACCGCATCTATGGCTACACCTTC. This codes for CATSREHRIYGYTF.

CDR3 protein: CATSDHLRDLSTDTQYF. CDR3 sequence (DNA): TGTGCCACCAGTGACCACCTCAGGGACCTTAGCACAGATACGCAGTATTTT. The chain combines TRBV24-1 with TRBJ2-3; D might be TRBD1 or TRBD2, each matching 5 bases. This CDR3 spans 17 amino acids. Trimming took off 4 bases at V and 0 bases at J, with 16 bases between the two ends. Germline-derived CDR1 and CDR2 are KGHDR and SFDVKD.

This clonotype was counted ten times or more. J is TRBJ2-2 and V is TRBV10-2; the D call may be TRBD1 or TRBD2 (5 bases each). CDR1 is WSHSY and CDR2 is SAAADI in the germline V gene. This CDR3 is 15 amino acids long. The V and J ends lost 8 bases and 6 bases respectively, with 19 bases between them. The CDR3 loop reads CASLSPGPPAGELFF. Here the CDR3 DNA reads TGCGCCAGCTTATCACCGGGACCCCCGGCCGGGGAGCTGTTTTTT.

In its sample, this clonotype was seen a few times. The chain couples TRBV7-2 to TRBJ1-2, with D perhaps matching TRBD1 (6 bases). The CDR3 is 13 residues long. Germline V gene lookup returns CDR1 SGHTA and CDR2 FQGNSA. Trimming stripped 5 bases from V and 7 bases from J, with 14 bases between. The CDR3 DNA follows: TGTGCCAGCAGCAATGGGGGGGGCCGTGGCTACACCTTC. Its translation: CASSNGGGRGYTF.

There are many counts of this clonotype. The J gene is TRBJ2-2, the V gene TRBV4-2; D is uncertain. V lost 0 bases, J lost 6 bases, and 5 bases lay in between. From germline, CDR1 is LGHNA and CDR2 YNFKEQ. The CDR3 sequence is 13 residues long. Here the CDR3 reads CASSQDLSGELFF. Here the CDR3 DNA reads TGTGCCAGCAGCCAAGATTTGTCCGGGGAGCTGTTTTTT.

This clonotype has ten or more counts. This chain uses TRBV3-1 with TRBJ2-1; D is possibly TRBD1 (5 bases). This CDR3 spans 13 amino acids. The V gene lost 1 base and the J gene lost 8 bases, with 9 bases spanning the gap. Germline CDR1 and CDR2: LGHDT and YNNKEL (reference sequence). The CDR3 loop reads CASSQGQGYEQFF. The CDR3 nucleotides are TGTGCCAGCAGCCAAGGGCAGGGATATGAGCAGTTCTTC.

There are a few counts of this clonotype. The chain employs TRBV18 and TRBJ2-4; D is possibly TRBD2 (5 bases). This CDR3 has 13 residues. CDR1 and CDR2 from the germline V gene are KGHSH and LQKENI. Trimming took off 3 bases at V and 9 bases at J, with 12 bases between the two ends. The CDR3 spells CASSPVDEGIQYF. DNA of the CDR3: TGTGCCAGCTCACCCGTGGACGAGGGCATTCAGTACTTC.

The genes are TRBV29-1 and TRBJ1-3; 10 bases agree with TRBD1. Germline values: CDR1 SQVTM, CDR2 ANQGSEA. V lost 6 bases, J lost 9 bases, and 8 bases stayed unmatched. The CDR3 covers 13 residues. CDR3 sequence: CSVASGQGVTIYF. CDR3 bases: TGCAGCGTAGCCTCAGGACAGGGGGTCACCATATATTTT.

This clonotype was detected many times. J is TRBJ2-1 and V is TRBV7-9; TRBD2 is a possible D gene (5 bases). CDR1 is SEHNR, CDR2 FQNEAQ, per germline (reference sequence). V was pared by 5 bases and J by 3 bases, with 8 bases between. This CDR3 region has 13 residues. The CDR3: CASSQDYYNEQFF. CDR3 DNA sequence: TGTGCCAGCAGCCAAGACTACTACAATGAGCAGTTCTTC.

This clonotype was seen repeatedly, ten times or more. This chain links TRBV9 with TRBJ2-4; TRBD1 aligns across 8 bases. From germline, CDR1 is SGDLS and CDR2 YYNGEE. V dropped 0 bases and J dropped 12; count of bases not matched to a gene: 14. The CDR3 runs to 16 residues. The CDR3 nucleotides read TGTGCCAGCAGCGTAGCGGGATCCTGGACAGGGAATACTCAGTACTTC. Translating gives CASSVAGSWTGNTQYF. The full variable domain, rest sourced from reference TRBV9 and TRBJ2-4, is DSGVTQTPKHLITATGQRVTLRCSPRSGDLSVYWYQQSLDQGLQFLIQYYNGEERAKGNILERFSAQQFPDLHSELNLSSLELGDSALYFCASSVAGSWTGNTQYFGAGTRLSVL.

The V gene is TRBV5-1, the J gene TRBJ2-7; 7 bases map to TRBD1. There are 14 residues in the CDR3. With V trimmed by 2 bases and J by 3 bases, 5 bases remained unmatched. The germline gives CDR1 SGHRS, CDR2 YFSETQ. DNA for the CDR3: TGCGCCAGCAGCTTTAGACAGGGATACTACGAGCAGTACTTC. This sequence encodes CASSFRQGYYEQYF. Full variable domain (rest looked up from reference TRBV5-1 and TRBJ2-7): KAGVTQTPRYLIKTRGQQVTLSCSPISGHRSVSWYQQTPGQGLQFLFEYFSETQRNKGNFPGRFSGRQFSNSRSEMNVSTLELGDSALYLCASSFRQGYYEQYFGPGTRLTVT.

The chain has TRBV7-9 and TRBJ2-3; TRBD2 agrees at 9 bases. The CDR3 has 16 residues. With V trimmed by 4 bases and J by 2 bases, 7 bases remained unmatched. CDR1 SEHNR and CDR2 FQNEAQ come from the germline V gene (reference sequence). DNA of the CDR3: TGTGCCAGCAGCTCTTGGACTAGCGACAACACAGATACGCAGTATTTT. This gives the protein CASSSWTSDNTDTQYF.